The 29 T cell receptor beta chains given below trace back to one sample, sequenced in a study of shared clonotypes between healthy human individuals. Assay: immunoSEQ multiplex PCR; the TCRdb copy retains only in-frame clones and omits some. Of 2 million to 2.5 million clones listed, 90% to 96% were seen once; the top ten hold about 0.13%. Sequencing was carried out using naive CD4+ T cells sorted from blood. The subset here: CD45RA+ positively selected. These receptor sequences come from a man aged 18-30 years in good health.

The chain employs TRBV6-5 and TRBJ2-2, with D perhaps matching TRBD2 (5 bases). Germline lookup yields CDR1 MNHEY and CDR2 SVGAGI. Trimming took 8 bases from V and 6 from J, leaving 16 bases between them. CDR3 size: 14 residues. CDR3 in amino acids: CASVRRAGSGELFF. As DNA, the CDR3 is TGTGCCAGCGTAAGGCGGGCAGGCTCCGGGGAGCTGTTTTTT.

The chain joins TRBV7-9 to TRBJ1-4; 7 nucleotides match TRBD1. Germline values: CDR1 SEHNR, CDR2 FQNEAQ (reference sequence). The CDR3 is made up of 16 amino acids. With V trimmed by 4 bases and J by 0 bases, 5 bases remained unmatched. The CDR3 DNA follows: TGTGCCAGCAGCTCGGGACAGCTCACAACTAATGAAAAACTGTTTTTT. Translating gives CASSSGQLTTNEKLFF.

This clone was counted once. V is TRBV7-3 and J is TRBJ2-3; unclear D gene. Germline loops: CDR1 SGHTA, CDR2 FQGTGA. The CDR3 is 13 amino acids. Between the trimmed V and J ends, which lost 4 bases and 4 bases, there was a span of 9 bases. The chain's CDR3 is CASSSMGPDTQYF. The CDR3 coding sequence is TGTGCCAGCAGCTCCATGGGCCCAGATACGCAGTATTTT.

V is TRBV6-5 and J is TRBJ2-7; no clear D gene. The germline V and J ends were trimmed by 0 bases and 7 bases, with 19 bases remaining between them. This CDR3 region has 16 residues. The germline V gene encodes CDR1 MNHEY and CDR2 SVGAGI. The CDR3 loop is CASSYSATAVSQEQYF. CDR3 nucleotides: TGTGCCAGCAGTTACTCCGCCACCGCGGTGAGTCAGGAGCAGTACTTC.

This sequence joins TRBV5-1 and TRBJ1-1; D not resolved. The germline V gene encodes CDR1 SGHRS and CDR2 YFSETQ. The CDR3 length is 13 residues. V lost 4 bases to trimming and J lost 1 base, with 8 bases between them. The DNA of the CDR3 is TGCGCCAGCAGCCACGGACCGAACACTGAAGCTTTCTTT. Its translation is CASSHGPNTEAFF.

The chain joins TRBV19 to TRBJ1-2, with 12 bases identical to TRBD1. Germline loops: CDR1 LNHDA, CDR2 SQIVND (reference sequence). V dropped 10 bases and J dropped 9; count of bases not matched to a gene: 9. The CDR3 is made up of 13 amino acids. The CDR3 DNA follows: TGTGCCACCGAGGGACAGGGGGCGCTTAGCTACACCTTC. This codes for CATEGQGALSYTF.

The V and J genes are TRBV4-3 and TRBJ2-5, with D unresolved. Germline CDR1 is LGHNA and CDR2 is YSLEER. The CDR3 runs to 15 residues. Deletions cut 0 bases from V and 1 base from J, with 9 bases between. The CDR3 sequence: CASSQDFGSQETQYF. In DNA form, the CDR3 reads TGCGCCAGCAGCCAAGACTTCGGCAGCCAAGAGACCCAGTACTTC.

The chain has TRBV5-4 and TRBJ2-7, with TRBD2 matching over 9 bases. The CDR3 has 17 residues. The trim removed 4 bases at V and 5 bases at J, leaving 16 bases unmatched. Germline CDR1 is SGHNT and CDR2 is YYREEE (reference sequence). This chain's CDR3 is CASSPVASGNRVHEQYF. DNA for the CDR3: TGTGCCAGCAGCCCGGTTGCTAGCGGGAATCGGGTCCACGAGCAGTACTTC.

J is TRBJ2-3 and V is TRBV30, with 12 bases fitting TRBD2. This CDR3 has 13 amino acids. Germline loops: CDR1 GTSNPN, CDR2 SVGIG (reference sequence). Trimming removed 8 bases from V and 0 bases from J; junction bases left unmatched: 0. DNA for the CDR3: TGTGCCGGGACTAGCGGGAGCACAGATACGCAGTATTTT. It specifies CAGTSGSTDTQYF.

The J gene is TRBJ1-2, the V gene TRBV6-1, with TRBD1 matching 8 bases. CDR3 size: 16 residues. CDR1 is MNHNS, CDR2 SASEGT, per germline. V was clipped by 2 bases and J by 6 bases; unmatched bases: 11. The CDR3 region has the DNA TGTGCCAGCAGTGAATCCGCCAGGGGGCACCGGGATGGCTACACCTTC. Translated: CASSESARGHRDGYTF.

The chain uses TRBV10-3 and TRBJ2-2, with a tentative D call TRBD2 (5 bases). Germline V gene sequence: CDR1 ENHRY, CDR2 SYGVKD. V lost 0 bases and J 4 bases, leaving 9 bases between the germline ends. The CDR3 spans 15 residues. CDR3 amino acids: CAISESGKVTGELFF. The CDR3 nucleotides are TGTGCCATCAGTGAGTCCGGGAAGGTCACCGGGGAGCTGTTTTTT.

The chain has TRBV29-1 and TRBJ2-1; weak D call: TRBD1 (5 bases). The V end lost 2 bases, the J end lost 8 bases, and 16 bases lay between the germline ends. The CDR3 sequence is 14 residues long. Germline V gene sequence: CDR1 SQVTM, CDR2 ANQGSEA. The CDR3 DNA reads as TGCAGCGTTGAACCGGCAGGACACAGCGATGAGCAGTTCTTC. Its protein product is CSVEPAGHSDEQFF.

The V gene is TRBV5-6, the J gene TRBJ2-5, with 16 bases lining up with TRBD2. CDR3 size: 16 residues. Germline CDR1 and CDR2: SGHDT and YYEEEE. V lost 2 bases and J lost 5; bases outside the gene matches: 3. CDR3 amino acids: CASSFGTSGGAETQYF. The CDR3 DNA sequence: TGTGCCAGCAGCTTTGGGACTAGCGGGGGGGCTGAGACCCAGTACTTC. Together with reference TRBV5-6 and TRBJ2-5, the CDR3 gives the full variable domain: DAGVTQSPTHLIKTRGQQVTLRCSPKSGHDTVSWYQQALGQGPQFIFQYYEEEERQRGNFPDRFSGHQFPNYSSELNVNALLLGDSALYLCASSFGTSGGAETQYFGPGTRLLVL.

This clone was seen once. This chain connects TRBV7-2 to TRBJ2-7; weak D call: TRBD2 (6 bases). Trimming left V 5 bases short and J 7 bases short, with 15 bases between. There are 13 residues in the CDR3. Germline V gives CDR1 SGHTA, CDR2 FQGNSA. The CDR3 reads CASSRPGAGEQYF. CDR3 sequence (DNA): TGTGCCAGCAGCCGACCCGGGGCGGGGGAGCAGTACTTC.

The CDR3 DNA sequence: TGCAGCGTTGTTTCATTGACTCCCACAGGGGCCCAGTACTTC. This gives the protein CSVVSLTPTGAQYF. The chain couples TRBV29-1 to TRBJ2-5, with TRBD1 matching over 7 bases. The trim removed 4 bases at V and 9 bases at J, leaving 14 bases unmatched. The CDR3 totals 14 residues. The germline V gene encodes CDR1 SQVTM and CDR2 ANQGSEA.

About this clone: The same CDR3 arises from other DNA sequences in this sample as well. This chain joins TRBV5-1 and TRBJ1-3; D unclear. Trimming took off 0 bases at V and 4 bases at J, with 8 bases between the two ends. Germline V CDR1 and CDR2: SGHRS, YFSETQ. CDR3 length equals 14 residues. CDR3 bases: TGCGCCAGCAGCTTGGAGGGAGGAGGAAACACCATATATTTT. This translates into CASSLEGGGNTIYF.

A word on this clone: Distinct nucleotide sequences in the sample also encode this CDR3. The CDR3 is CASSLASGDGYTF. The CDR3 coding sequence is TGTGCCAGCAGCTTGGCGTCGGGGGATGGCTACACCTTC. V gene TRBV5-6 combines with J gene TRBJ1-2; possible D gene TRBD1, 5 bases. Trimming left V 0 bases short and J 6 bases short, with 9 bases between. The CDR3 is 13 residues long. Germline CDR1 is SGHDT and CDR2 is YYEEEE.

This chain joins TRBV4-1 and TRBJ2-2; TRBD2 might be the D (7 bases). The CDR3 consists of 17 residues. Germline lookup yields CDR1 MGHRA and CDR2 YSYEKL. Trimming took 0 bases from V and 4 from J, leaving 15 bases between them. The CDR3 spells CASSQDWGGQITGELFF. The CDR3 DNA is TGCGCCAGCAGCCAAGATTGGGGGGGACAAATCACCGGGGAGCTGTTTTTT.

This chain connects TRBV4-2 to TRBJ2-7, with D perhaps assigned TRBD1 or TRBD2 (5 bases each). CDR1 and CDR2 (germline): LGHNA, YNFKEQ. The V and J ends lost 2 bases and 0 bases respectively, with 17 bases between them. The CDR3 is made up of 17 amino acids. CDR3 bases: TGTGCCAGCAGCCAACTTACCGGGACCCAGAGCTCCTACGAGCAGTACTTC. It translates to CASSQLTGTQSSYEQYF.

This clone turned up a few times. The rearrangement joins TRBV18 to TRBJ1-5, with D possibly matching TRBD1 (5 bases). V lost 5 bases to trimming and J lost 8 bases, with 13 bases between them. The CDR3 has 13 amino acids. Germline V lookup: CDR1 KGHSH, CDR2 LQKENI. CDR3: CASSRSRDEPQHF. The CDR3 nucleotides are TGTGCCAGCTCAAGGTCCCGGGACGAGCCCCAGCATTTT.

This chain uses TRBV6-1 with TRBJ1-1; D remains unclear. Germline CDR1 and CDR2: MNHNS and SASEGT. There are 15 residues in the CDR3. The germline V and J ends were trimmed by 0 bases and 1 base, with 9 bases remaining between them. CDR3 protein: CASSEALMGNTEAFF. CDR3 in DNA: TGTGCCAGCAGTGAAGCGCTTATGGGGAACACTGAAGCTTTCTTT.

The chain is built from TRBV5-4 and TRBJ1-3, with D perhaps matching TRBD1 (5 bases). The germline V and J ends were trimmed by 0 bases and 4 bases, with 14 bases remaining between them. CDR3 length equals 16 residues. CDR1 is SGHNT, CDR2 YYREEE, per germline (reference sequence). The CDR3 DNA sequence: TGTGCCAGCAGCTTGGGTAATCGGGGGTCCGGAAACACCATATATTTT. This codes for CASSLGNRGSGNTIYF. Using reference TRBV5-4 and TRBJ1-3 for the parts outside the CDR3, the full variable domain is ETGVTQSPTHLIKTRGQQVTLRCSSQSGHNTVSWYQQALGQGPQFIFQYYREEENGRGNFPPRFSGLQFPNYSSELNVNALELDDSALYLCASSLGNRGSGNTIYFGEGSWLTVV.

The J gene is TRBJ2-3, the V gene TRBV27; tentatively, D is TRBD1 (6 bases). Trimming cost V 3 bases and J 3 bases, with 19 bases left between them. The CDR3 totals 17 residues. Germline CDR1 is MNHEY and CDR2 is SMNVEV (reference sequence). Written as DNA, the CDR3 is TGTGCCAGCAGTTTGAACCCCCCAGGGGTTGGGACAGATACGCAGTATTTT. It is translated as CASSLNPPGVGTDTQYF.

The J gene is TRBJ2-4, the V gene TRBV19, with D possibly TRBD2 on 5 matching bases. CDR3 length equals 14 residues. Germline V CDR1 and CDR2: LNHDA, SQIVND (reference sequence). Trimming stripped 4 bases from V and 7 bases from J, with 14 bases between. The CDR3 protein is CASSTPKGGNIQYF. The CDR3 DNA reads as TGTGCCAGTAGTACCCCTAAAGGCGGGAACATTCAGTACTTC.

This chain connects TRBV6-1 to TRBJ2-3, with 8 positions matching TRBD2. J was trimmed by 9 bases and V by 1 base; bases with no gene match: 6. The CDR3 covers 14 residues. Germline CDR1 is MNHNS and CDR2 is SASEGT. The CDR3 coding sequence is TGTGCCAGCAGTGAAGAGGTTAGCGGGACGACGCAGTATTTT. Protein: CASSEEVSGTTQYF.

The rearrangement links TRBV5-1 to TRBJ2-7; 11 bases agree with TRBD2. Germline-derived CDR1 and CDR2 are SGHRS and YFSETQ. Losses at the gene ends were 4 bases for V and 2 bases for J; bases not matched to a gene: 11. The CDR3 loop spans 17 amino acids. CDR3 DNA sequence: TGCGCCAGCAGCAACGGACTAGCGGGTGGGGGCCCCTACGAGCAGTACTTC. This gives the protein CASSNGLAGGGPYEQYF. Drawing the rest from reference TRBV5-1 and TRBJ2-7, the complete variable domain is KAGVTQTPRYLIKTRGQQVTLSCSPISGHRSVSWYQQTPGQGLQFLFEYFSETQRNKGNFPGRFSGRQFSNSRSEMNVSTLELGDSALYLCASSNGLAGGGPYEQYFGPGTRLTVT.

With regard to this clone: Other DNA sequences in this sample translate to the same CDR3. V gene TRBV5-1 combines with J gene TRBJ1-4, with 7 positions matching TRBD1. V was pared by 2 bases and J by 5 bases, with 6 bases of the junction left unmatched. This CDR3 comprises 15 residues. CDR1 and CDR2 (germline): SGHRS, YFSETQ. CDR3 loop: CASSLSGTVNEKLFF. The CDR3 DNA follows: TGCGCCAGCAGCTTATCTGGGACAGTAAATGAAAAACTGTTTTTT.

The V call is TRBV19, the J call TRBJ1-5; possibly TRBD1 for D (6 bases). The CDR3 consists of 18 residues. Trimming left V 3 bases short and J 3 bases short, with 21 bases between. Germline lookup yields CDR1 LNHDA and CDR2 SQIVND (reference sequence). As DNA, the CDR3 is TGTGCCAGTAGTATTGGGGAGTATACAGGGATATTCAATCAGCCCCAGCATTTT. Translated, it gives CASSIGEYTGIFNQPQHF.

The chain employs TRBV19 and TRBJ1-2, with TRBD1 as a possible D gene (6 bases). V lost 4 bases to trimming and J lost 8 bases, with 20 bases between them. The CDR3 length is 15 residues. Germline lookup yields CDR1 LNHDA and CDR2 SQIVND (reference sequence). The DNA of the CDR3 is TGTGCCAGTAGTAGGAAACAGGGAGAAGCCTACGGCTACACCTTC. This encodes CASSRKQGEAYGYTF.